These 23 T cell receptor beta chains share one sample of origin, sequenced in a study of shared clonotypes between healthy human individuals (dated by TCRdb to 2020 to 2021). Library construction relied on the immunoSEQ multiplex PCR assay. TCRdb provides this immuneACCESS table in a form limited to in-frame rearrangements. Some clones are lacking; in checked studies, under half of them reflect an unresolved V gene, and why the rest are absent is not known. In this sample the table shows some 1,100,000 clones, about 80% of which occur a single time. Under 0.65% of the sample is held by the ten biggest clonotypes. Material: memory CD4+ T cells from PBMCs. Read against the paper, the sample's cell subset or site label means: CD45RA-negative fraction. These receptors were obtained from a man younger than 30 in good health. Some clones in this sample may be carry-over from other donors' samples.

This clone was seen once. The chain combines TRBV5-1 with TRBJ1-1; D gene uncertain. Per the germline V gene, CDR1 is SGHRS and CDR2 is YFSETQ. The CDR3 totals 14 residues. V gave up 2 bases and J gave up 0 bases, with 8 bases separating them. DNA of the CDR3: TGCGCCAGCAGCTTTGACCTCATGAACACTGAAGCTTTCTTT. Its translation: CASSFDLMNTEAFF.

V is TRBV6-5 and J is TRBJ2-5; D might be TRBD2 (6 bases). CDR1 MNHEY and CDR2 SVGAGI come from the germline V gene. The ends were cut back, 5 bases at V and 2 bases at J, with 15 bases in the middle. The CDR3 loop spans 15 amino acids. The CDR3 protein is CASSTGQAGQETQYF. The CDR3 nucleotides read TGTGCCAGCAGTACGGGCCAGGCGGGGCAAGAGACCCAGTACTTC.

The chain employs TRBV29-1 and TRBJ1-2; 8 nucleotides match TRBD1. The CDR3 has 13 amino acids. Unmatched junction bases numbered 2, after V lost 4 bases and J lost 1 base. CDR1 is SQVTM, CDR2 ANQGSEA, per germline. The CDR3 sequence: CSVGGQGNYGYTF. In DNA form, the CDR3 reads TGCAGCGTTGGCGGACAGGGTAACTATGGCTACACCTTC.

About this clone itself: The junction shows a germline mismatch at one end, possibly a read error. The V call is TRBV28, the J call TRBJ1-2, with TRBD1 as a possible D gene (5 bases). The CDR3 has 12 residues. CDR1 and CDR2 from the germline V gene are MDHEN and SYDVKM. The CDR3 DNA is TGTGCCAGCAGTTCAGCCCCGGGGACGTCCCTATTC. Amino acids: CASSSAPGTSLF.

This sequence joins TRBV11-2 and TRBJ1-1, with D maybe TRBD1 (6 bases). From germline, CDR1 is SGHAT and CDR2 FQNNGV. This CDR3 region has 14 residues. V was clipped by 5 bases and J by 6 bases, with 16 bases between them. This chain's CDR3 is CASSRQPGQPEAFF. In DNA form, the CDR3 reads TGTGCCAGCAGCCGACAACCCGGACAGCCTGAAGCTTTCTTT.

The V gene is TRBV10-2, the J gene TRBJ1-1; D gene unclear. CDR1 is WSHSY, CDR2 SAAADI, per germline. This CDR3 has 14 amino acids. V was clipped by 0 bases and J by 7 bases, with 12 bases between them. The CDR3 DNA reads TGCGCCAGCAGTGAGTCGAGGCAACGCAATGAAGCTTTCTTT. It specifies CASSESRQRNEAFF.

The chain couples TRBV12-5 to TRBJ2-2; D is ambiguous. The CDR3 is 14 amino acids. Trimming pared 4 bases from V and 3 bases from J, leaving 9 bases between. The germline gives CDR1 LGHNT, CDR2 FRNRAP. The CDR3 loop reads CASGSDSYTGELFF. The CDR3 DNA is TGTGCTAGTGGTTCCGACTCGTACACCGGGGAGCTGTTTTTT.

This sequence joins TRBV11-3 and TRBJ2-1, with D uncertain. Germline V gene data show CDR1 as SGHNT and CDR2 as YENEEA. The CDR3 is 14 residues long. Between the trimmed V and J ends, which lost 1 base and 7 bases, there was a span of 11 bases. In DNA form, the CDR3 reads TGTGCCAGCAGCTTAGGGCCGGGTCCAAATGAGCAGTTCTTC. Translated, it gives CASSLGPGPNEQFF.

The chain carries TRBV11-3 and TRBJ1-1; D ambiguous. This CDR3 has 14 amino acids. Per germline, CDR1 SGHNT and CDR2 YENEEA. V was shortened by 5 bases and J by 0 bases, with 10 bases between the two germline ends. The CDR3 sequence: CASSLYGVNTEAFF. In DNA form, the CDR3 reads TGTGCCAGCAGCCTTTACGGGGTGAACACTGAAGCTTTCTTT.

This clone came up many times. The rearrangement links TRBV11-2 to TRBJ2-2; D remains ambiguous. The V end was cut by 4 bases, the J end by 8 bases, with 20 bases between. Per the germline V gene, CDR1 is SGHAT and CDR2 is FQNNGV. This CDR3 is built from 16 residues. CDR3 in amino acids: CASSSLRRASPGELFF. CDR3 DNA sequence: TGTGCCAGCAGCTCCCTCCGACGGGCCTCCCCGGGGGAGCTGTTTTTT.

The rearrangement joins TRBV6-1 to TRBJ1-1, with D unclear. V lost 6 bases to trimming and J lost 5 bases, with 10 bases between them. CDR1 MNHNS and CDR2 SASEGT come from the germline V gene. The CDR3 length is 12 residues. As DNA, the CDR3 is TGTGCCAGCAGCTGGTCTGGGACTGAAGCTTTCTTT. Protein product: CASSWSGTEAFF.

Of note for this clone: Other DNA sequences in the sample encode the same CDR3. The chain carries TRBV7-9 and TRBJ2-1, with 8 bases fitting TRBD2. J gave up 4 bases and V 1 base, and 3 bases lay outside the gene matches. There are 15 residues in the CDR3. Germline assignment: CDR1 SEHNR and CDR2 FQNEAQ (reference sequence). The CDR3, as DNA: TGTGCCAGCAGCTTAGGTGGCGGGAGGTACAATGAGCAGTTCTTC. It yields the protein CASSLGGGRYNEQFF.

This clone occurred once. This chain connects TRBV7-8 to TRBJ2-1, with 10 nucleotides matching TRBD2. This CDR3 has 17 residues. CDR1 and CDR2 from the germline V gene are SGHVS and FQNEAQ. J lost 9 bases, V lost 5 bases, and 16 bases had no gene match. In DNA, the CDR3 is TGTGCCAGCAGCCCCAAGCTAGCGGGAGAAGCAGTGGGTGAGCAGTTCTTC. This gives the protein CASSPKLAGEAVGEQFF.

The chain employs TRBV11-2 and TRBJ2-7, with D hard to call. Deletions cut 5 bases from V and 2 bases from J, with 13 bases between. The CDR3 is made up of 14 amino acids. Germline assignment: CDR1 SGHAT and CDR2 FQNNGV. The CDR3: CASSPSTSPYEQYF. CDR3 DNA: TGTGCCAGCAGCCCGTCGACATCCCCCTACGAGCAGTACTTC.

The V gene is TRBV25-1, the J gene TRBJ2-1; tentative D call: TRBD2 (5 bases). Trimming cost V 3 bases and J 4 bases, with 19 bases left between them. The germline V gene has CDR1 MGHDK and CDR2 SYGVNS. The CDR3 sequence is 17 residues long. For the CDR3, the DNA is TGTGCCAGCAGTGAGAGGAGGACTCAGATCCTTTACAATGAGCAGTTCTTC. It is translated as CASSERRTQILYNEQFF. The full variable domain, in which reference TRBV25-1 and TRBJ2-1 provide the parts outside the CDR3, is EADIYQTPRYLVIGTGKKITLECSQTMGHDKMYWYQQDPGMELHLIHYSYGVNSTEKGDLSSESTVSRIRTEHFPLTLESARPSHTSQYLCASSERRTQILYNEQFFGPGTRLTVL.

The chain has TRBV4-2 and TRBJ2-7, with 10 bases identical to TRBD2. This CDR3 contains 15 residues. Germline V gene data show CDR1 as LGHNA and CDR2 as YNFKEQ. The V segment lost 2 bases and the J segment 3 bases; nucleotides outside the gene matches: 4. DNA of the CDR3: TGTGCCAGCAGCCAAACTAGCGGGACCATCTACGAGCAGTACTTC. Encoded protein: CASSQTSGTIYEQYF.

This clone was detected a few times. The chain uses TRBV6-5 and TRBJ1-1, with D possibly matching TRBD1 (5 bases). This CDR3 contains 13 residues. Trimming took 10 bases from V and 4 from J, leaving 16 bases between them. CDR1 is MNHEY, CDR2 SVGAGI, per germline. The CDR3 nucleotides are TGTGCCATTTGTACGGGGGTAGGCACTGAAGCTTTCTTT. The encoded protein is CAICTGVGTEAFF.

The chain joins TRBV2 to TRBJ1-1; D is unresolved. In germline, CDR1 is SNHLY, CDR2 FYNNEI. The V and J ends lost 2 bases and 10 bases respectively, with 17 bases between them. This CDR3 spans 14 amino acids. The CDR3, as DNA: TGTGCCAGCAGTGAATCTACGAAGCGAAGCGGAGCTTTCTTT. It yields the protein CASSESTKRSGAFF.

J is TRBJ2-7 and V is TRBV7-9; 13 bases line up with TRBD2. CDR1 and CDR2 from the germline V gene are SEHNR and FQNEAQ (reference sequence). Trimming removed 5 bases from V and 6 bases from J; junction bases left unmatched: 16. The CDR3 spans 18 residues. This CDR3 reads CASSQGTSGVYRGAEQYF. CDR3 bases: TGTGCCAGCAGCCAAGGGACTAGCGGGGTCTACCGCGGGGCCGAGCAGTACTTC.

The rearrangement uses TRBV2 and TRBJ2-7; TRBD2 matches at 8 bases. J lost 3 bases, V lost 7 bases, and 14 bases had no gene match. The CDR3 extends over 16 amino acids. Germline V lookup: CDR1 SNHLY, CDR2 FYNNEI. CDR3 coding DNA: TGTGCCAGCAACGAAGGTGGAACTAGCGGCCACTACGAGCAGTACTTC. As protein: CASNEGGTSGHYEQYF.

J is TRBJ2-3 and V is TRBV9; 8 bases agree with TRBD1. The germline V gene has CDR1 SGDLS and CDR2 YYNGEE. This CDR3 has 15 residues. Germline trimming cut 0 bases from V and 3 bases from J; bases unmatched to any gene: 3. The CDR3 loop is CASSVGRGLTDTQYF. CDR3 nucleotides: TGTGCCAGCAGCGTAGGCAGGGGGCTAACAGATACGCAGTATTTT. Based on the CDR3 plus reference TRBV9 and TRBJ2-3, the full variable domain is DSGVTQTPKHLITATGQRVTLRCSPRSGDLSVYWYQQSLDQGLQFLIQYYNGEERAKGNILERFSAQQFPDLHSELNLSSLELGDSALYFCASSVGRGLTDTQYFGPGTRLTVL.

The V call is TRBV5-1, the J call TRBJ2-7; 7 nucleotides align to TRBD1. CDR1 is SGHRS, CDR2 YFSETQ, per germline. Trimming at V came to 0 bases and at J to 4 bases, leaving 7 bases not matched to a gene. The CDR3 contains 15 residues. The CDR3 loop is CASSLGGQQLYEQYF. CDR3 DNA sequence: TGCGCCAGCAGCTTGGGGGGACAGCAATTGTACGAGCAGTACTTC.

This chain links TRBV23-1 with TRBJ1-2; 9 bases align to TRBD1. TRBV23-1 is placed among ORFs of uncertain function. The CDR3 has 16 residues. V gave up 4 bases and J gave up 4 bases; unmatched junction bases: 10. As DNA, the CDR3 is TGCGCCAGCAGTCCGGACAGGGGACGGTCGTTCTATGGCTACACCTTC. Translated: CASSPDRGRSFYGYTF.